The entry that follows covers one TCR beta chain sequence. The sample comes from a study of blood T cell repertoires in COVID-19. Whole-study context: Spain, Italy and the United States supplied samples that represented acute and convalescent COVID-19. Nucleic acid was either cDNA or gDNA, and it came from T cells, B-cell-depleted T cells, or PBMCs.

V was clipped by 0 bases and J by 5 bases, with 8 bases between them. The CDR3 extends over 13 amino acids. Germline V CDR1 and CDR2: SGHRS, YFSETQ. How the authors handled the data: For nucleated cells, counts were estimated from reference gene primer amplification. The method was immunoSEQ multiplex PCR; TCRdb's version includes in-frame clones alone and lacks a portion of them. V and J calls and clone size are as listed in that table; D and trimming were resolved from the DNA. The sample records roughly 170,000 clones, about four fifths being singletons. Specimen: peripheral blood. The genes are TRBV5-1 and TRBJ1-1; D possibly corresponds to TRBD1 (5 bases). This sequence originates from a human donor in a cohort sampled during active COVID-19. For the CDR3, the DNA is TGCGCCAGCAGCTTGGACAGGTTGACTGAAGCTTTCTTT. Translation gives CASSLDRLTEAFF. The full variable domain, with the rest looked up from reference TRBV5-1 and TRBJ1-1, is KAGVTQTPRYLIKTRGQQVTLSCSPISGHRSVSWYQQTPGQGLQFLFEYFSETQRNKGNFPGRFSGRQFSNSRSEMNVSTLELGDSALYLCASSLDRLTEAFFGQGTRLTVV.